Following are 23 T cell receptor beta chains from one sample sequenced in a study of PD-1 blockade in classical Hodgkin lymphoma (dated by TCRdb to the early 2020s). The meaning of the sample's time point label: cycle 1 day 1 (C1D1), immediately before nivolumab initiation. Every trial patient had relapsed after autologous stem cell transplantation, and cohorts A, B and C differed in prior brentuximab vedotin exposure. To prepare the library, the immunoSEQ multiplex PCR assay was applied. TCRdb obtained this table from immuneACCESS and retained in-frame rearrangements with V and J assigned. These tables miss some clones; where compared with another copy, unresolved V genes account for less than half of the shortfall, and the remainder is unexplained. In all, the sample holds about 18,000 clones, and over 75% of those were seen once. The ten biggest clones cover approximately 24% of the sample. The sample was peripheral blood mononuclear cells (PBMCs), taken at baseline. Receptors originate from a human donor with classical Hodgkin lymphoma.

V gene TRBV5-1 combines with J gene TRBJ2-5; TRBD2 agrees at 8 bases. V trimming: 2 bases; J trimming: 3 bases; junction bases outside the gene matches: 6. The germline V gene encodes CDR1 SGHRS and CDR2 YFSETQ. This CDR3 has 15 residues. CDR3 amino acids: CASSFAGTREETQYF. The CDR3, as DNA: TGCGCCAGCAGCTTTGCCGGGACTAGGGAAGAGACCCAGTACTTC.

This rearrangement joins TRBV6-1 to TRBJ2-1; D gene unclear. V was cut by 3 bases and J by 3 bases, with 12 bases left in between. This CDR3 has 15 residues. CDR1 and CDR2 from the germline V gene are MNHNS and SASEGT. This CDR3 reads CASSESGSIYNEQFF. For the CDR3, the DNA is TGTGCCAGCAGTGAGTCGGGTTCGATCTACAATGAGCAGTTCTTC.

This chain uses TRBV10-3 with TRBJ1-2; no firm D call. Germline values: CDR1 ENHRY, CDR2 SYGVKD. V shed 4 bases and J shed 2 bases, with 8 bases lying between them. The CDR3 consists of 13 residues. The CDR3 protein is CAISAGRNYGYTF. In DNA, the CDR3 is TGTGCCATCAGTGCTGGACGGAACTATGGCTACACCTTC.

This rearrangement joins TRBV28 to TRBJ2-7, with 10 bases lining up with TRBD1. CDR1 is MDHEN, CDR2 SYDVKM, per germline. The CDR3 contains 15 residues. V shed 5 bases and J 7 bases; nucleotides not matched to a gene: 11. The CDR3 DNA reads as TGTGCCAGCAGTCCCCACTCGACAGGGGGCGAGGAGCAGTACTTC. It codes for CASSPHSTGGEEQYF.

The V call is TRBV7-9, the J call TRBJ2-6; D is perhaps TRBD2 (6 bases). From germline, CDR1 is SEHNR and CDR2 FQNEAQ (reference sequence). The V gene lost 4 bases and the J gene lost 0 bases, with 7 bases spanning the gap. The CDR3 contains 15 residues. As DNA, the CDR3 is TGTGCCAGCAGCTCCGGGAGCTCTGGGGCCAACGTCCTGACTTTC. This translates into CASSSGSSGANVLTF.

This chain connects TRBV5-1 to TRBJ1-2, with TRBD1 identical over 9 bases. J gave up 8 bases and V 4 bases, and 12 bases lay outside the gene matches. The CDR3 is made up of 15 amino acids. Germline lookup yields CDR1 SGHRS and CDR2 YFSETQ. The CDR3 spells CASSRDARQGGGYTF. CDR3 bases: TGCGCCAGCAGCCGAGACGCCCGACAGGGGGGAGGCTACACCTTC.

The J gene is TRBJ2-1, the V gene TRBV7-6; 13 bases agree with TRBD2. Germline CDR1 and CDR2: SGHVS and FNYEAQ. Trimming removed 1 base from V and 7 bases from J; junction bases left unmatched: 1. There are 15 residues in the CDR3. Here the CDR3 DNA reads TGTGCCAGCAGCTTAGGGACTAGCGGGGGTAATGAGCAGTTCTTC. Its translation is CASSLGTSGGNEQFF. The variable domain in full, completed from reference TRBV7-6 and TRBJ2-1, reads GAGVSQSPRYKVTKRGQDVALRCDPISGHVSLYWYRQALGQGPEFLTYFNYEAQQDKSGLPNDRFSAERPEGSISTLTIQRTEQRDSAMYRCASSLGTSGGNEQFFGPGTRLTVL.

CDR3 residues: CASSLYGTAASYEQYF. The CDR3 DNA is TGTGCCAGCAGCTTGTACGGGACGGCGGCCTCCTACGAGCAGTACTTC. The chain uses TRBV5-4 and TRBJ2-7; perhaps D is TRBD1 or TRBD2 (5 bases each). V was pared by 1 base and J by 0 bases, with 14 bases between. CDR1 and CDR2 from the germline V gene are SGHNT and YYREEE (reference sequence). The CDR3 length is 16 residues.

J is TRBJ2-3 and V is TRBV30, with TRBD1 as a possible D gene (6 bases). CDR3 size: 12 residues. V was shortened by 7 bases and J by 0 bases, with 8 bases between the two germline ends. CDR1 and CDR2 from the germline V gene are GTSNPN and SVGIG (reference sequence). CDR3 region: CAFGQSTDTQYF. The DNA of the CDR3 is TGTGCCTTTGGACAGAGCACAGATACGCAGTATTTT.

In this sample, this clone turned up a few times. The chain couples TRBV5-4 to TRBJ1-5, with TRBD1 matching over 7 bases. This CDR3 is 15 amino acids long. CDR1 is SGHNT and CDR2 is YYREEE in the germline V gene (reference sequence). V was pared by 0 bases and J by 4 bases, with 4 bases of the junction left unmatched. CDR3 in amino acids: CASSLDRGFNQPQHF. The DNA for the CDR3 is TGTGCCAGCAGCTTGGACAGGGGCTTTAATCAGCCCCAGCATTTT.

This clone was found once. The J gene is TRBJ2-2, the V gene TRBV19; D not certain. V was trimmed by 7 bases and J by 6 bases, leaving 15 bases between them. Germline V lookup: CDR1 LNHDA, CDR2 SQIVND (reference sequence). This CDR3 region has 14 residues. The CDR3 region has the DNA TGTGCCAGTATTGGAACTGATCGGGCCGGGGAGCTGTTTTTT. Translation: CASIGTDRAGELFF.

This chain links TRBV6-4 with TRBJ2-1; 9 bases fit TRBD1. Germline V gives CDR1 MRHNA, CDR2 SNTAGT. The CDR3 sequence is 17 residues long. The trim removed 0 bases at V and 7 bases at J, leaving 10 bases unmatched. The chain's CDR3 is CASSDSRTGGRVNEQFF. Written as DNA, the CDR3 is TGTGCCAGCAGTGACTCCAGAACAGGGGGCCGTGTGAATGAGCAGTTCTTC.

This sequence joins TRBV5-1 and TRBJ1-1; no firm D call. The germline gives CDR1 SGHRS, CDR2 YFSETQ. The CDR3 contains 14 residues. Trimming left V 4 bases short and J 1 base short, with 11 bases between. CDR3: CASSGLTGNTEAFF. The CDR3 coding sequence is TGCGCCAGCAGCGGTTTAACGGGGAACACTGAAGCTTTCTTT.

Written as DNA, the CDR3 is TGTGCCAGCAGTGAAGCCGGCCAGGGCCTTCAGCCCCAGCATTTT. Protein product: CASSEAGQGLQPQHF. V is TRBV6-1 and J is TRBJ1-5; possibly TRBD1 for D (5 bases). CDR1 and CDR2 (germline): MNHNS, SASEGT. CDR3 length: 15 amino acids. Trimming removed 0 bases from V and 6 bases from J, with 12 bases in between.

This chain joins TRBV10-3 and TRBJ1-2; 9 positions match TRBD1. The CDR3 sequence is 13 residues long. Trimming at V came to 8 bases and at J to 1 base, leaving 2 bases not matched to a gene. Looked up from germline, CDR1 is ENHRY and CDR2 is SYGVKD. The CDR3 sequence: CAIGQGHNYGYTF. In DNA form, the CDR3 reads TGTGCCATCGGACAGGGGCATAACTATGGCTACACCTTC.

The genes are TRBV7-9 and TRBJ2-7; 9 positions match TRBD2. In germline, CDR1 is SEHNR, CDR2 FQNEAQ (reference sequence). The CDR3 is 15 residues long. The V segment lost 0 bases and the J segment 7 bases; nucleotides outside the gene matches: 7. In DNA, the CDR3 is TGTGCCAGCAGCTTAGCGGCGGGAGGGGCACGGGAGCAGTACTTC. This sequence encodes CASSLAAGGAREQYF.

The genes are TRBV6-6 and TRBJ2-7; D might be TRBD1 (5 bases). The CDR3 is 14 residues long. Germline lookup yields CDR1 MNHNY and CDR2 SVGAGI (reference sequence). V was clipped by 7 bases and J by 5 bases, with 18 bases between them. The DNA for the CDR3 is TGTGCCAGCACCCTCTGGGCAGGGATCAACGAGCAGTACTTC. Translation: CASTLWAGINEQYF.

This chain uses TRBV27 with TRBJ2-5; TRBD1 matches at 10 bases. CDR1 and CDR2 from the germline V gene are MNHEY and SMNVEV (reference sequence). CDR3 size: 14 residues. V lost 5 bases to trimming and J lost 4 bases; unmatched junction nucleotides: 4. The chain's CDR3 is CASSPRQGAETQYF. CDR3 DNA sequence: TGTGCCAGCAGTCCTCGACAGGGGGCAGAGACCCAGTACTTC.

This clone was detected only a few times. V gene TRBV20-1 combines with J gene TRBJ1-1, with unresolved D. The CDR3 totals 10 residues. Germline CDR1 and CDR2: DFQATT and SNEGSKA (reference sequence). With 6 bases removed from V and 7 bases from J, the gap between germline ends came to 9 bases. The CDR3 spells CSAANIEAFF. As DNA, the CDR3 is TGCAGTGCCGCAAATATTGAAGCTTTCTTT.

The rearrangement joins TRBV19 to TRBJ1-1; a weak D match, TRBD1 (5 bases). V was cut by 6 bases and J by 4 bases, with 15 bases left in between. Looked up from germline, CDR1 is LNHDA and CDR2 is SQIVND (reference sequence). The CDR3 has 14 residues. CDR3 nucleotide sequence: TGTGCCAGTAGCAAAGGTCAGGGCGGCACTGAAGCTTTCTTT. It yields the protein CASSKGQGGTEAFF.

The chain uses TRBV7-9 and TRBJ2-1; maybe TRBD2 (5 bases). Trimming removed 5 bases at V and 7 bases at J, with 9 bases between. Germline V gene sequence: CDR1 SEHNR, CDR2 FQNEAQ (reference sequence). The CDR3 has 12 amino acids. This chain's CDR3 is CASSPERNEQFF. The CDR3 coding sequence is TGTGCCAGCAGCCCCGAGCGGAATGAGCAGTTCTTC.

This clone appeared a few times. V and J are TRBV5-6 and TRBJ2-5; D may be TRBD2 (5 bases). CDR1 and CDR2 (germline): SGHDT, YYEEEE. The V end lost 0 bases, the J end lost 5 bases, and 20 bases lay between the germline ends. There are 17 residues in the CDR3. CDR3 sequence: CASSLGPPRGSGETQYF. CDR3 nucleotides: TGTGCCAGCAGCTTGGGACCTCCCCGGGGTTCGGGCGAGACCCAGTACTTC.

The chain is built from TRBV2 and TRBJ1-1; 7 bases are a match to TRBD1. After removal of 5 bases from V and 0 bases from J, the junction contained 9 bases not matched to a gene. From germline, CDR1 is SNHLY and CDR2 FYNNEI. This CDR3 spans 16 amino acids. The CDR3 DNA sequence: TGTGCCAGCAGTTATAACAGGGGACAGCTGAACACTGAAGCTTTCTTT. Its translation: CASSYNRGQLNTEAFF. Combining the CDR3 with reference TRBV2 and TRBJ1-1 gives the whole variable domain EPEVTQTPSHQVTQMGQEVILRCVPISNHLYFYWYRQILGQKVEFLVSFYNNEISEKSEIFDDQFSVERPDGSNFTLKIRSTKLEDSAMYFCASSYNRGQLNTEAFFGQGTRLTVV.